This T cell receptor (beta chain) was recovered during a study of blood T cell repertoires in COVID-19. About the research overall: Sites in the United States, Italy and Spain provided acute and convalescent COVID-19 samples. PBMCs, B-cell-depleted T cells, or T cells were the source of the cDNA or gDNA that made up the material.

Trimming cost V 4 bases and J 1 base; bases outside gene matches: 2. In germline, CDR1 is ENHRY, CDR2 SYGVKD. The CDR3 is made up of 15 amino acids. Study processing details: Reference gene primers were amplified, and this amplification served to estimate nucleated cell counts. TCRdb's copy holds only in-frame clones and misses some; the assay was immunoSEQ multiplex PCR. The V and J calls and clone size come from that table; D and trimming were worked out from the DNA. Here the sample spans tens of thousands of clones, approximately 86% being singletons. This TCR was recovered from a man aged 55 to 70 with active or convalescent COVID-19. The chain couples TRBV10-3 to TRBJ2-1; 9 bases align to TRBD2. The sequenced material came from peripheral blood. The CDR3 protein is CAISGLAVSYNEQFF. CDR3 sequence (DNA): TGTGCCATCAGTGGACTAGCGGTGTCCTACAATGAGCAGTTCTTC.